This TCR beta chain is from a study of somatic mutations in cytotoxic T cells in rheumatoid arthritis. Study observations and caveats: Nobody adjusted the slight TRBV07 underrepresentation in rheumatoid arthritis patients for multiple comparisons.

There are a few counts of this clone. Its antigen is as yet unknown. TCRdb keeps only in-frame clones here, not all; method: immunoSEQ multiplex PCR. The repertoire holds 15,000 to 20,000 clones, with roughly 72% as singletons. The CDR3 has 15 residues. The V segment lost 6 bases and the J segment 6 bases; nucleotides outside the gene matches: 10. Germline V gives CDR1 MNHEY, CDR2 SVGAGI. This sequence originates from a man in his 60s in good health. The sample taken for sequencing was CD8+ T cells sorted from blood. The chain joins TRBV6-5 to TRBJ2-7; 11 bases are a match to TRBD2. In DNA, the CDR3 is TGTGCCAGCAGACACCAACTAGCGGGAGTAGGCGAGCAGTACTTC. Translated, it gives CASRHQLAGVGEQYF.